The 16 T cell receptor beta chains presented below share a single source sample, sequenced in a study of blood T cell repertoires in COVID-19 (dated by TCRdb to 2020 to 2021). Library generation was performed with the immunoSEQ multiplex PCR assay. Imported from immuneACCESS, the table was reduced by TCRdb to in-frame sequences with V and J called. These copies leave out some clones; in studies compared against another copy, an unresolved V gene accounts for under half, and the cause of the remainder is not known. In all, the sample holds 150,000 to 200,000 clones, and 65% to 85% of those were seen once. In total, the top ten clones hold about 4.8% of the sample. Input material: peripheral blood. Receptor source: a woman aged 25 to 39 with acute or convalescent COVID-19.

V usage is TRBV2 and J usage is TRBJ1-1, with a possible D match to TRBD1 (6 bases). The CDR3 has 14 amino acids. V gave up 7 bases and J gave up 6 bases, with 18 bases separating them. Per germline, CDR1 SNHLY and CDR2 FYNNEI. CDR3 nucleotide sequence: TGTGCCAGCACTCGAGACCAGGGGATCGCTGAAGCTTTCTTT. This gives the protein CASTRDQGIAEAFF.

There are a few counts of this clone. The V and J genes are TRBV7-2 and TRBJ2-3; TRBD2 matches 16 bases. The V and J ends lost 5 bases and 4 bases, in that order; junction bases with no gene match: 12. CDR1 SGHTA and CDR2 FQGNSA come from the germline V gene. The CDR3 is made up of 19 amino acids. The CDR3 here is CASSPLKGLAGGRSDTQYF. The CDR3 DNA is TGTGCCAGCAGCCCACTCAAGGGACTAGCGGGGGGGAGGTCAGATACGCAGTATTTT.

The chain has TRBV29-1 and TRBJ1-1; no clear D gene. The CDR3 sequence is 13 residues long. CDR1 SQVTM and CDR2 ANQGSEA come from the germline V gene. V was trimmed by 5 bases and J by 4 bases, leaving 14 bases between them. CDR3 nucleotide sequence: TGCAGCGTTCGGTCGGGAGGGTTCACTGAAGCTTTCTTT. This encodes CSVRSGGFTEAFF.

The V and J genes are TRBV29-1 and TRBJ2-3; tentatively, D is TRBD1 (6 bases). The length of the CDR3 is 12 residues. V lost 4 bases and J 3 bases, leaving 8 bases between the germline ends. The V gene's germline CDR1 is SQVTM and CDR2 ANQGSEA. The CDR3: CSVARGTDTQYF. The CDR3 DNA sequence: TGCAGCGTTGCAAGGGGGACAGATACGCAGTATTTT.

This rearrangement joins TRBV9 to TRBJ2-1; a weak D match, TRBD2 (7 bases). Trimming took 0 bases from V and 8 from J, leaving 18 bases between them. Looked up from germline, CDR1 is SGDLS and CDR2 is YYNGEE. This CDR3 is built from 16 residues. The CDR3 sequence: CASSVAGGPPDDEQFF. In DNA form, the CDR3 reads TGTGCCAGCAGCGTAGCCGGGGGGCCGCCCGACGATGAGCAGTTCTTC.

The chain joins TRBV9 to TRBJ2-1; weak D call: TRBD2 (8 bases). Per germline, CDR1 SGDLS and CDR2 YYNGEE. V lost 4 bases, J lost 10 bases, and 27 bases lay in between. This CDR3 comprises 17 residues. DNA of the CDR3: TGTGCCAGCAGCCCCTCCAGGGGGGGACTAGTGGCAAGAGAGCAGTTCTTC. Translating it yields CASSPSRGGLVAREQFF. The full variable domain, with the rest looked up from reference TRBV9 and TRBJ2-1, is DSGVTQTPKHLITATGQRVTLRCSPRSGDLSVYWYQQSLDQGLQFLIQYYNGEERAKGNILERFSAQQFPDLHSELNLSSLELGDSALYFCASSPSRGGLVAREQFFGPGTRLTVL.

The rearrangement links TRBV9 to TRBJ1-2; 7 nucleotides agree with TRBD1. The germline gives CDR1 SGDLS, CDR2 YYNGEE. V lost 3 bases, J lost 0 bases, and 2 bases stayed unmatched. The CDR3 is made up of 14 amino acids. CDR3 amino acids: CASSGTGSNYGYTF. In nucleotides, the CDR3 is TGTGCCAGCAGCGGGACAGGATCTAACTATGGCTACACCTTC. The full variable domain, with the rest looked up from reference TRBV9 and TRBJ1-2, is DSGVTQTPKHLITATGQRVTLRCSPRSGDLSVYWYQQSLDQGLQFLIQYYNGEERAKGNILERFSAQQFPDLHSELNLSSLELGDSALYFCASSGTGSNYGYTFGSGTRLTVV.

The chain has TRBV10-2 and TRBJ2-3, with a possible D match to TRBD2 (6 bases). Germline V CDR1 and CDR2: WSHSY, SAAADI. Trimming removed 3 bases at V and 2 bases at J, with 15 bases between. The CDR3 sequence is 16 residues long. CDR3 residues: CASSDPGGPHTDTQYF. As DNA, the CDR3 is TGCGCCAGCAGTGACCCCGGGGGTCCCCACACAGATACGCAGTATTTT.

This clone was observed at least ten times. V is TRBV9 and J is TRBJ1-6; D remains unclear. The germline V gene has CDR1 SGDLS and CDR2 YYNGEE. This CDR3 has 15 amino acids. Trimming stripped 0 bases from V and 6 bases from J, with 10 bases between. The CDR3 sequence is CASSVETARNSPLHF. The CDR3 DNA reads TGTGCCAGCAGCGTAGAAACAGCCCGTAATTCACCCCTCCACTTT. Together with reference TRBV9 and TRBJ1-6, the CDR3 gives the full variable domain: DSGVTQTPKHLITATGQRVTLRCSPRSGDLSVYWYQQSLDQGLQFLIQYYNGEERAKGNILERFSAQQFPDLHSELNLSSLELGDSALYFCASSVETARNSPLHFGNGTRLTVT.

V is TRBV6-5 and J is TRBJ2-3; 9 nucleotides align to TRBD2. The CDR3 has 14 amino acids. The germline gives CDR1 MNHEY, CDR2 SVGAGI. The V segment lost 7 bases and the J segment 1 base; nucleotides outside the gene matches: 3. The CDR3: CASNQRGGTDTQYF. The CDR3 nucleotides read TGTGCCAGCAATCAGCGGGGGGGCACAGATACGCAGTATTTT.

V gene TRBV2 combines with J gene TRBJ1-2; TRBD1 matches at 10 bases. The CDR3 contains 13 residues. CDR1 is SNHLY, CDR2 FYNNEI, per germline. J was trimmed by 4 bases and V by 9 bases; bases with no gene match: 5. The CDR3 spells CARTTGGSYGYTF. DNA of the CDR3: TGTGCCAGGACGACAGGGGGCTCCTATGGCTACACCTTC.

V is TRBV19 and J is TRBJ1-1, with 8 nucleotides matching TRBD1. V gave up 6 bases and J gave up 1 base; unmatched junction bases: 4. The germline V gene encodes CDR1 LNHDA and CDR2 SQIVND (reference sequence). This CDR3 is built from 14 residues. As DNA, the CDR3 is TGTGCCAGTAGCCAGGGGGCCCCGAACACTGAAGCTTTCTTT. Its protein product is CASSQGAPNTEAFF. The whole variable domain, filled in from reference TRBV19 and TRBJ1-1, reads DGGITQSPKYLFRKEGQNVTLSCEQNLNHDAMYWYRQDPGQGLRLIYYSQIVNDFQKGDIAEGYSVSREKKESFPLTVTSAQKNPTAFYLCASSQGAPNTEAFFGQGTRLTVV.

The rearrangement uses TRBV19 and TRBJ2-1; 14 bases align to TRBD2. Germline lookup yields CDR1 LNHDA and CDR2 SQIVND (reference sequence). The CDR3 covers 14 residues. Trimming at V came to 6 bases and at J to 6 bases, leaving 1 base not matched to a gene. CDR3 in amino acids: CASRGLAGGNEQFF. In nucleotides, the CDR3 is TGTGCCAGTAGAGGACTAGCGGGAGGCAATGAGCAGTTCTTC.

The chain has TRBV3-1 (or the pseudogene TRBV3-2) and TRBJ1-3; 7 bases match TRBD1. After removal of 0 bases from V and 7 bases from J, the junction contained 0 bases not matched to a gene. CDR1 and CDR2 from the germline V gene are LGHDT and YNNKEL (reference sequence). This CDR3 is 13 amino acids long. CDR3 DNA sequence: TGTGCCAGCAGCCAAGACAGGGGGAACACCATATATTTT. Translating it yields CASSQDRGNTIYF.

The chain combines TRBV19 with TRBJ1-2; 7 bases are a match to TRBD1. Germline assignment: CDR1 LNHDA and CDR2 SQIVND (reference sequence). Trimming at V came to 4 bases and at J to 1 base, leaving 6 bases not matched to a gene. There are 15 residues in the CDR3. CDR3 amino acids: CASSTRDRSNYGYTF. The CDR3 DNA is TGTGCCAGTAGTACCCGGGACAGAAGTAACTATGGCTACACCTTC. Using reference TRBV19 and TRBJ1-2 for the parts outside the CDR3, the full variable domain is DGGITQSPKYLFRKEGQNVTLSCEQNLNHDAMYWYRQDPGQGLRLIYYSQIVNDFQKGDIAEGYSVSREKKESFPLTVTSAQKNPTAFYLCASSTRDRSNYGYTFGSGTRLTVV.

The J gene is TRBJ2-1, the V gene TRBV1; TRBD2 is the table's D call, not checked against the DNA. TRBV1 is given as a pseudogene. CDR3 length: 16 residues. The CDR3 region has the DNA TGCACCAGCAGCGGACCCCAAGGGGACTCCGACAATGAGCAGTTCTTC. It codes for CTSSGPQGDSDNEQFF.